Listed below are T cell receptor beta chains from one sample, sequenced in a study of T cells after yellow fever vaccination. Each CDR3 protein gets one entry after TCRdb re-called the 5' RACE reads with MiXCR. Among approximately 550,000 distinct CDR3 sequences listed, roughly a fifth were seen once. This material consisted of PBMCs, taken 15 days after the yellow fever booster vaccination. Receptor source: a man aged 25 to 40 who received the YFV17D yellow fever vaccine. Both conserved end residues are part of each CDR3. The D gene is left open where the match is weak. Size values are once, few and many counts, or a class for expanded clones, and some rows have none.

abundance: NA; v_gene: TRBV7-8; j_gene: TRBJ1-3; len: 12; d_gene: NA; CDR3nt: TGTGCCAGCAGCGAGCTAGGAAACACCATATATTTT; CDR3aa: CASSELGNTIYF
abundance: many; v_gene: TRBV20-1; j_gene: TRBJ1-5; len: 13; d_gene: NA; CDR3nt: TGCAGTGCGGGGGGCGGAGGAAATCAGCCCCAGCATTTT; CDR3aa: CSAGGGGNQPQHF
abundance: few; v_gene: TRBV7-2; j_gene: TRBJ2-7; len: 16; d_gene: TRBD1; CDR3nt: TGTGCCAGCAGCTTAGCGGCCGGGACAGGGTCCTACGAGCAGTACTTC; CDR3aa: CASSLAAGTGSYEQYF
abundance: NA; v_gene: TRBV7-2; j_gene: TRBJ2-7; len: 11; d_gene: NA; CDR3nt: TGTGCCAGCAGCTCGATCTCCCAGCAGTACTTC; CDR3aa: CASSSISQQYF
abundance: many; v_gene: TRBV12-3/TRBV12-4; j_gene: TRBJ1-2; len: 12; d_gene: NA; CDR3nt: TGTGCCAGCAGCCTGGGGTCGGGTGGCTACACCTTC; CDR3aa: CASSLGSGGYTF
abundance: few; v_gene: TRBV5-1; j_gene: TRBJ2-7; len: 13; d_gene: TRBD1; CDR3nt: TGCGCCAGCGCCGGGACAGCACTCTACGAGCAGTACTTC; CDR3aa: CASAGTALYEQYF
abundance: few; v_gene: TRBV6-1; j_gene: TRBJ2-5; len: 15; d_gene: TRBD2; CDR3nt: TGTGCCAGCAGTCCGACTAGCGGCGGACTCGAGACCCAGTACTTC; CDR3aa: CASSPTSGGLETQYF
abundance: few; v_gene: TRBV4-3; j_gene: TRBJ2-3; len: 17; d_gene: TRBD1; CDR3nt: TGCGCCAGCAGCCAAGATGGGGCGCAGGGGGCCACAGATACGCAGTATTTT; CDR3aa: CASSQDGAQGATDTQYF
abundance: NA; v_gene: TRBV5-1; j_gene: TRBJ2-7; len: 13; d_gene: NA; CDR3nt: TGCGCCAGCAGCCCCAGCCACTCCTACGAGCAGTACTTC; CDR3aa: CASSPSHSYEQYF
abundance: NA; v_gene: TRBV11-2; j_gene: TRBJ2-1; len: 15; d_gene: NA; CDR3nt: TGTGCCAGCAGCTTAGTCTTAGTGGGTGGGGGAGAGCAGTTCTTC; CDR3aa: CASSLVLVGGGEQFF
abundance: NA; v_gene: TRBV10-3; j_gene: TRBJ2-5; len: 13; d_gene: TRBD2; CDR3nt: TGTGCCATTGCCGGGACTAGAGAAGAGACCCAGTACTTC; CDR3aa: CAIAGTREETQYF
abundance: NA; v_gene: TRBV5-1; j_gene: TRBJ2-7; len: 15; d_gene: TRBD2; CDR3nt: TGCGCCAGCAGCTTTCGGGCCGGGACTAGCAACGAGCAGTACTTC; CDR3aa: CASSFRAGTSNEQYF
abundance: NA; v_gene: TRBV9; j_gene: TRBJ2-7; len: 14; d_gene: NA; CDR3nt: TGTGCCAGCAGCGTTTCCAGGGAAGGGTACGAGCAGTACTTC; CDR3aa: CASSVSREGYEQYF
abundance: few; v_gene: TRBV12-3/TRBV12-4; j_gene: TRBJ2-1; len: 16; d_gene: NA; CDR3nt: TGTGCCAGCAGTCCCCGCTGGGGAAGCTCCTACAATGAGCAGTTCTTC; CDR3aa: CASSPRWGSSYNEQFF
abundance: few; v_gene: TRBV5-1; j_gene: TRBJ2-2; len: 14; d_gene: NA; CDR3nt: TGCGCCAGCAGCTTTCTTAGGATCACCGGGGAGCTGTTTTTT; CDR3aa: CASSFLRITGELFF
abundance: NA; v_gene: TRBV5-1; j_gene: TRBJ1-4; len: 16; d_gene: NA; CDR3nt: TGCGCCAGCAGCTCCCATGGGGGCGATGATCATGAAAAACTGTTTTTT; CDR3aa: CASSSHGGDDHEKLFF
abundance: NA; v_gene: TRBV2; j_gene: TRBJ2-7; len: 14; d_gene: NA; CDR3nt: TGTGCCAGCACCCTTTGGGGGTTTCCCTACGAGCAGTACTTC; CDR3aa: CASTLWGFPYEQYF
abundance: NA; v_gene: TRBV20-1; j_gene: TRBJ2-7; len: 15; d_gene: NA; CDR3nt: TGCAGTGCTAGAGTTAGCGGCAGGTCCCCCTACGAGCAGTACTTC; CDR3aa: CSARVSGRSPYEQYF
abundance: few; v_gene: TRBV7-9; j_gene: TRBJ2-2; len: 13; d_gene: NA; CDR3nt: TGTGCCAGCAGCTCCCCCTTCGGCGGGGAGCTGTTTTTT; CDR3aa: CASSSPFGGELFF
abundance: few; v_gene: TRBV12-5; j_gene: TRBJ2-1; len: 18; d_gene: NA; CDR3nt: TGTGCTAGTGGTTTGGTAATCGGGGCCCCTCCCGGCTACAATGAGCAGTTCTTC; CDR3aa: CASGLVIGAPPGYNEQFF
abundance: NA; v_gene: TRBV5-1; j_gene: TRBJ2-3; len: 14; d_gene: TRBD1; CDR3nt: TGCGCCAGCAGCTTGGAGGGGGCCACAGATACGCAGTATTTT; CDR3aa: CASSLEGATDTQYF
abundance: NA; v_gene: TRBV4-3; j_gene: TRBJ2-5; len: 15; d_gene: TRBD1; CDR3nt: TGCGCCAGCAGCCTCGGGACAGTTAAAGGCGAGACCCAGTACTTC; CDR3aa: CASSLGTVKGETQYF
abundance: few; v_gene: TRBV20-1; j_gene: TRBJ2-4; len: 19; d_gene: NA; CDR3nt: TGCAGTGCTAGAAGCCCGTGGACCACTCTTGGTGAGGCCAAAAACATTCAGTACTTC; CDR3aa: CSARSPWTTLGEAKNIQYF
abundance: many; v_gene: TRBV7-2; j_gene: TRBJ2-7; len: 15; d_gene: TRBD2; CDR3nt: TGTGCCAGCAGCCCTGAGATAGCGGGATCCCGCGAGCAGTACTTC; CDR3aa: CASSPEIAGSREQYF
abundance: NA; v_gene: TRBV12-3/TRBV12-4; j_gene: TRBJ2-1; len: 17; d_gene: TRBD1; CDR3nt: TGTGCCAGCAGTTTGCTACCGGGACAGGGTTCGGGCAATGAGCAGTTCTTC; CDR3aa: CASSLLPGQGSGNEQFF
abundance: many; v_gene: TRBV5-1; j_gene: TRBJ1-2; len: 17; d_gene: TRBD1; CDR3nt: TGCGCCAGCAGCCAGGGACAGTGGGGGCGCAATAACTATGGCTACACCTTC; CDR3aa: CASSQGQWGRNNYGYTF
abundance: NA; v_gene: TRBV5-1; j_gene: TRBJ2-6; len: 15; d_gene: NA; CDR3nt: TGCGCCAGCAGCTTGGGCTTGTCTGGGGCCAACGTCCTGACTTTC; CDR3aa: CASSLGLSGANVLTF
abundance: few; v_gene: TRBV27; j_gene: TRBJ1-1; len: 14; d_gene: NA; CDR3nt: TGTGCCAGCAGTCTAACCAGGGTGAACACTGAAGCTTTCTTT; CDR3aa: CASSLTRVNTEAFF
abundance: NA; v_gene: TRBV7-2; j_gene: TRBJ2-1; len: 15; d_gene: TRBD2; CDR3nt: TGTGCCAGCAGCTTAGCGGGACTAGCGGTCAATGAGCAGTTCTTC; CDR3aa: CASSLAGLAVNEQFF